The 29 T cell receptor beta chains in this list originate from one sample, sequenced in a study of blood T cell repertoires in COVID-19 (TCRdb year 2020). The library relied on the immunoSEQ multiplex PCR assay. Sourced from immuneACCESS, this table was stored by TCRdb with only in-frame sequences that have V and J called. A share of the clones is absent; for the studies checked, an unresolved V gene accounts for under half, and the remainder has no known explanation. In this sample the table shows some 220,000 clones, more than 80% of which occur a single time. The top ten hold less than 4.5% of the sample. What was sequenced was PBMCs or T cells enriched from blood (not recorded which). The receptors shown here come from a woman between 40 and 55 years old with acute COVID-19.

This chain joins TRBV7-8 and TRBJ2-2, with TRBD2 identical over 8 bases. Germline loops: CDR1 SGHVS, CDR2 FQNEAQ. V lost 5 bases and J lost 6; bases outside the gene matches: 2. The CDR3 runs to 13 residues. The CDR3 sequence is CASSLGGAGELFF. Here the CDR3 DNA reads TGTGCCAGCAGCCTCGGGGGGGCCGGGGAGCTGTTTTTT.

The chain recombines TRBV5-6 with TRBJ1-2; the match to TRBD1 covers 7 bases. Germline CDR1 SGHDT, CDR2 YYEEEE. The CDR3 spans 14 residues. The V gene end was trimmed by 4 bases and the J gene end by 2 bases; junction bases not matched to a gene: 5. CDR3 DNA: TGTGCCAGCAGCCCGCTGACAGGGAACTATGGCTACACCTTC. Its protein product is CASSPLTGNYGYTF.

CDR3 sequence: CASTLGQSSNQPQHF. The CDR3 DNA sequence: TGTGCCAGCACCCTGGGACAGTCTAGCAATCAGCCCCAGCATTTT. The V call is TRBV2, the J call TRBJ1-5; TRBD1 matches 7 bases. The CDR3 is 15 residues long. Trimming took 7 bases from V and 0 from J; bases not matched to a gene: 6. In germline, CDR1 is SNHLY, CDR2 FYNNEI.

This clone was seen only once. The chain couples TRBV18 to TRBJ1-1; maybe TRBD1 (5 bases). Trimming removed 2 bases from V and 5 bases from J, with 12 bases in between. CDR1 and CDR2 from the germline V gene are KGHSH and LQKENI. The CDR3 has 14 amino acids. The CDR3 loop is CASSPTGGETEAFF. The CDR3 region has the DNA TGTGCCAGCTCACCAACGGGGGGGGAGACTGAAGCTTTCTTT.

This clone was observed once. V usage is TRBV6-5 and J usage is TRBJ1-6; 8 nucleotides agree with TRBD1. Germline V lookup: CDR1 MNHEY, CDR2 SVGAGI. The CDR3 sequence is 15 residues long. The junction had 4 bases not matched to a gene; V was cut back by 2 bases and J by 7 bases. For the CDR3, the DNA is TGTGCCAGCAGTTACGGGACAGGCGAAAATTCACCCCTCCACTTT. Translated: CASSYGTGENSPLHF.

In its sample, this clone was seen many times. The V gene is TRBV18, the J gene TRBJ2-3; 8 bases are a match to TRBD2. Germline assignment: CDR1 KGHSH and CDR2 LQKENI. This CDR3 spans 17 amino acids. V shed 0 bases, J shed 3 bases, and the junction held 8 bases outside the gene matches. The DNA of the CDR3 is TGTGCCAGCTCACCACCCAGCGGGGGAAGAAAAACAGATACGCAGTATTTT. It is translated as CASSPPSGGRKTDTQYF. The variable domain in full, completed from reference TRBV18 and TRBJ2-3, reads NAGVMQNPRHLVRRRGQEARLRCSPMKGHSHVYWYRQLPEEGLKFMVYLQKENIIDESGMPKERFSAEFPKEGPSILRIQQVVRGDSAAYFCASSPPSGGRKTDTQYFGPGTRLTVL.

The gene calls are TRBV9 and TRBJ1-1, with D unresolved. Germline V CDR1 and CDR2: SGDLS, YYNGEE. Trimming took 3 bases from V and 3 from J, leaving 9 bases between them. This CDR3 contains 13 residues. CDR3 amino acids: CASSDGRYTEAFF. The CDR3 DNA reads TGTGCCAGCAGCGATGGCAGGTACACTGAAGCTTTCTTT.

The chain combines TRBV7-2 with TRBJ2-1; D is unresolved. Between the trimmed V and J ends, which lost 5 bases and 6 bases, there was a span of 8 bases. CDR3 length: 12 amino acids. Looked up from germline, CDR1 is SGHTA and CDR2 is FQGNSA. DNA for the CDR3: TGTGCCAGCAGCCGAGGTGGCAATGAGCAGTTCTTC. It is translated as CASSRGGNEQFF.

CDR3 residues: CASSLARGYEAFF. The DNA for the CDR3 is TGTGCCAGCAGCTTAGCGCGAGGGTATGAAGCTTTCTTT. The chain combines TRBV7-9 with TRBJ1-1; D gene ambiguous. The CDR3 sequence is 13 residues long. Per germline, CDR1 SEHNR and CDR2 FQNEAQ (reference sequence). With 0 bases removed from V and 7 bases from J, the gap between germline ends came to 9 bases.

This chain joins TRBV5-1 and TRBJ1-6, with a possible D match to TRBD1 (5 bases). CDR3 length equals 13 residues. Germline lookup yields CDR1 SGHRS and CDR2 YFSETQ. Trimming took off 4 bases at V and 5 bases at J, with 7 bases between the two ends. The CDR3: CASSPRDNSPLHF. The CDR3 bases are TGCGCCAGCAGCCCCAGGGATAATTCACCCCTCCACTTT.

This sequence joins TRBV14 and TRBJ1-2; D may be TRBD1 (5 bases). CDR1 and CDR2 (germline): SGHDN, FVKESK. The CDR3 runs to 14 residues. Trimming removed 1 base at V and 6 bases at J, with 12 bases between. This chain's CDR3 is CASSQGGTYDGYTF. CDR3 coding DNA: TGTGCCAGCAGCCAAGGCGGGACGTACGATGGCTACACCTTC.

V usage is TRBV9 and J usage is TRBJ1-2; D not certain. The CDR3 runs to 15 residues. V lost 4 bases and J lost 2, with 15 bases in between. Germline assignment: CDR1 SGDLS and CDR2 YYNGEE. CDR3 sequence (DNA): TGTGCCAGCAGCCCCCGGGTACTTTCGAACTATGGCTACACCTTC. Translated, it gives CASSPRVLSNYGYTF.

This clone occurred a few times. V is TRBV19 and J is TRBJ1-2; a weak D match, TRBD1 (5 bases). Germline V gene sequence: CDR1 LNHDA, CDR2 SQIVND (reference sequence). This CDR3 region has 12 residues. With 4 bases removed from V and 2 bases from J, the gap between germline ends came to 5 bases. Written as DNA, the CDR3 is TGTGCCAGTAGTAGACAGAACTATGGCTACACCTTC. It specifies CASSRQNYGYTF.

The CDR3 region has the DNA TGTGCCAGCAGCCAAGTTTCCCCAGGGCTTCACGCAGATACGCAGTATTTT. Translated, it gives CASSQVSPGLHADTQYF. The genes are TRBV14 and TRBJ2-3; tentatively, D is TRBD1 (5 bases). V shed 1 base and J shed 4 bases, with 18 bases lying between them. Germline V gives CDR1 SGHDN, CDR2 FVKESK. This CDR3 has 17 residues.

This chain joins TRBV5-8 and TRBJ2-1; no reliable D call. The CDR3 extends over 16 amino acids. Trimming removed 3 bases from V and 0 bases from J, with 13 bases in between. The germline gives CDR1 SGHTS, CDR2 YDEGEE. CDR3 loop: CASSYQIISSYNEQFF. In DNA form, the CDR3 reads TGTGCCAGCAGCTACCAAATAATTAGCTCCTACAATGAGCAGTTCTTC.

J is TRBJ1-3 and V is TRBV7-9; D is unclear. This CDR3 spans 15 amino acids. Trimming pared 0 bases from V and 0 bases from J, leaving 6 bases between. From germline, CDR1 is SEHNR and CDR2 FQNEAQ (reference sequence). The CDR3 DNA reads as TGTGCCAGCAGCTTAGCCGTTAGCTCTGGAAACACCATATATTTT. Protein sequence: CASSLAVSSGNTIYF.

The gene calls are TRBV10-2 and TRBJ2-7, with 10 bases matching TRBD1. V was pared by 2 bases and J by 2 bases, with 0 bases of the junction left unmatched. Germline CDR1 and CDR2: WSHSY and SAAADI. The CDR3 spans 14 residues. DNA for the CDR3: TGCGCCAGCAGTGAGGGGACAGGGGCCTACGAGCAGTACGTC. It encodes CASSEGTGAYEQYV.

The chain recombines TRBV25-1 with TRBJ1-2, with 9 bases that match TRBD1. Germline CDR1 MGHDK, CDR2 SYGVNS. V trimming: 6 bases; J trimming: 6 bases; junction bases outside the gene matches: 8. This CDR3 contains 14 residues. The CDR3, as DNA: TGTGCCAGCAGGATTCCGGGACAGGGAAATGGCTACACCTTC. This translates into CASRIPGQGNGYTF.

V is TRBV9 and J is TRBJ1-1; possibly TRBD1 for D (5 bases). This CDR3 has 15 amino acids. The germline V gene has CDR1 SGDLS and CDR2 YYNGEE. Trimming pared 0 bases from V and 0 bases from J, leaving 9 bases between. CDR3 amino acids: CASSVEQVLNTEAFF. The CDR3 DNA sequence: TGTGCCAGCAGCGTAGAACAGGTACTGAACACTGAAGCTTTCTTT.

The J gene is TRBJ1-1, the V gene TRBV7-9; tentatively, D is TRBD1 (6 bases). The CDR3 consists of 11 residues. Trimming left V 10 bases short and J 11 bases short, with 17 bases between. CDR1 is SEHNR and CDR2 is FQNEAQ in the germline V gene (reference sequence). Here the CDR3 reads CATRDAQGAFF. CDR3 nucleotides: TGTGCCACCAGGGACGCCCAGGGGGCTTTCTTT. Full variable domain (outside the CDR3, taken from reference TRBV7-9 and TRBJ1-1): DTGVSQNPRHKITKRGQNVTFRCDPISEHNRLYWYRQTLGQGPEFLTYFQNEAQLEKSRLLSDRFSAERPKGSFSTLEIQRTEQGDSAMYLCATRDAQGAFFGQGTRLTVV.

This chain uses TRBV10-3 with TRBJ2-3; 11 nucleotides align to TRBD2. Losses at the gene ends were 0 bases for V and 5 bases for J; bases not matched to a gene: 7. CDR3 length equals 17 residues. Germline values: CDR1 ENHRY, CDR2 SYGVKD. CDR3 in DNA: TGTGCCATCAGTGAGTCGGGTAGCGGGGGGGCCCAAGATACGCAGTATTTT. Protein: CAISESGSGGAQDTQYF.

The chain carries TRBV7-2 and TRBJ2-5; 7 positions match TRBD2. The CDR3 is 13 residues long. The J segment lost 5 bases and the V segment lost 4 bases, leaving 4 bases of the junction unmatched. Germline V lookup: CDR1 SGHTA, CDR2 FQGNSA. CDR3 sequence (DNA): TGTGCCAGCAGCTGGGCGGGGGTTGAGACCCAGTACTTC. This sequence encodes CASSWAGVETQYF.

The chain links TRBV6-4 to TRBJ1-5; TRBD1 matches at 7 bases. This CDR3 spans 16 amino acids. Germline CDR1 MRHNA, CDR2 SNTAGT. V trimming: 9 bases; J trimming: 2 bases; junction bases outside the gene matches: 13. Written as DNA, the CDR3 is TGTGCCAGACCGACGGTCGACAGGGCCCGCAATCAGCCCCAGCATTTT. Encoded protein: CARPTVDRARNQPQHF.

The chain employs TRBV23-1 and TRBJ1-5; TRBD1 matches at 8 bases. TRBV23-1 is marked as an open reading frame, function uncertain. The CDR3 totals 14 residues. J was trimmed by 8 bases and V by 7 bases; bases with no gene match: 10. CDR3: CASIPTGELEPQHF. Written as DNA, the CDR3 is TGCGCCAGCATCCCGACAGGGGAATTAGAGCCCCAGCATTTT.

The rearrangement links TRBV3-1 (or the pseudogene TRBV3-2) to TRBJ1-2; D perhaps matches TRBD1 (6 bases). Trimming took off 4 bases at V and 7 bases at J, with 16 bases between the two ends. The CDR3 covers 14 residues. Germline lookup yields CDR1 LGHDT and CDR2 YNNKEL (reference sequence). The CDR3 DNA reads TGTGCCAGCAGCCCCAGAGCAGGGGCTGGTGGCTACACCTTC. As protein: CASSPRAGAGGYTF.

This chain uses TRBV5-4 with TRBJ2-3, with TRBD2 matching 11 bases. The CDR3 runs to 16 residues. Per the germline V gene, CDR1 is SGHNT and CDR2 is YYREEE (reference sequence). Losses at the gene ends were 3 bases for V and 6 bases for J; bases not matched to a gene: 9. The CDR3 nucleotides read TGTGCCAGCAGCTCCGGGACTAGCGGCGTCGGGGATACGCAGTATTTT. Its protein product is CASSSGTSGVGDTQYF.

The chain is built from TRBV2 and TRBJ2-7, with a weak D call TRBD2 (5 bases). V shed 7 bases and J shed 0 bases, with 10 bases lying between them. Germline V gene data show CDR1 as SNHLY and CDR2 as FYNNEI. The CDR3 consists of 13 residues. The CDR3 DNA sequence: TGTGCCAGCACCAGGAGGAGCTCCTACGAGCAGTACTTC. Protein: CASTRRSSYEQYF. Full variable domain (remainder filled in from reference TRBV2 and TRBJ2-7): EPEVTQTPSHQVTQMGQEVILRCVPISNHLYFYWYRQILGQKVEFLVSFYNNEISEKSEIFDDQFSVERPDGSNFTLKIRSTKLEDSAMYFCASTRRSSYEQYFGPGTRLTVT.

This clone occurred a few times. CDR3 nucleotide sequence: TGTGCCAGTAGTATGGAGGACAGGGATGATGGCTACACCTTC. This sequence encodes CASSMEDRDDGYTF. The chain links TRBV19 to TRBJ1-2, with 8 bases aligning to TRBD1. Germline loops: CDR1 LNHDA, CDR2 SQIVND (reference sequence). The CDR3 covers 14 residues. Trimming at V came to 3 bases and at J to 6 bases, leaving 6 bases not matched to a gene.

The chain has TRBV11-2 and TRBJ2-1; 11 nucleotides align to TRBD2. Losses at the gene ends were 3 bases for V and 4 bases for J; bases not matched to a gene: 8. From germline, CDR1 is SGHAT and CDR2 FQNNGV. The CDR3 is made up of 17 amino acids. CDR3 residues: CASSFLPGTSGYNEQFF. The CDR3 bases are TGTGCCAGCAGCTTCTTACCCGGGACTAGCGGTTACAATGAGCAGTTCTTC.